This T cell receptor beta chain was retrieved from a study of T cells in Graves' hyperthyroidism and ophthalmopathy. RNA transcripts gave rise to amplified TCR beta CDR3 regions. RT-PCR in the first round (using the HTBI primer set) targeted the TCR CDR3. TCRdb re-analysed the multiplex PCR reads in MiXCR, keeping a single row per CDR3 protein. The sample consists of approximately 560,000 distinct CDR3 sequences, about 45% of them appearing once. Patients having uncontrolled infection, another autoimmune disease, pregnancy or lactation were not included. This clonotype has only a few counts. Its antigen is unknown. General study results and limits: Classification by a 13 V-J model distinguished ophthalmopathy from stable hyperthyroidism.

CDR3 length: 13 residues. V was pared by 7 bases and J by 2 bases, with 13 bases between. Per the germline V gene, CDR1 is SGHRS and CDR2 is YFSETQ. V and J are TRBV5-1 and TRBJ2-7, with D possibly TRBD1 on 6 matching bases. The source of this sequence is a woman aged 18-29 years with Graves' hyperthyroidism. The source material was peripheral blood or thyroid tissue (not recorded which). In DNA form, the CDR3 reads TGCGCCAGCTCATCAGGGGATACCTACGAGCAGTACTTC. Residues: CASSSGDTYEQYF.